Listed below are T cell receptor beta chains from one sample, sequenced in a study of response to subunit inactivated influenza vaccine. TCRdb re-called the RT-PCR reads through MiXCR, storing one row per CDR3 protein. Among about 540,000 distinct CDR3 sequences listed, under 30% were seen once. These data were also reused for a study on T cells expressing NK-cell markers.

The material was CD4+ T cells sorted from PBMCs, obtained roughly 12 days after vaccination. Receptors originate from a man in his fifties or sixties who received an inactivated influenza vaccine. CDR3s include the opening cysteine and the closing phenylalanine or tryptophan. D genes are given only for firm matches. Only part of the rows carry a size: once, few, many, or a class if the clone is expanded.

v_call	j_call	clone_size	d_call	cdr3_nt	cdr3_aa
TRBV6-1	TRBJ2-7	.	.	TGTGCCAGCAGTGTCGGGGTAACGAGGGCGTACGAGCAGTACTTC	CASSVGVTRAYEQYF
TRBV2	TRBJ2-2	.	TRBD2	TGTGCCAGCAGGAGGGAGGGCACCGGGGAGCTGTTTTTT	CASRREGTGELFF
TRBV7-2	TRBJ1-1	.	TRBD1	TGTGCCAGCAGCTTCTCTAAGAGGGGGCAAGCTTTCTTT	CASSFSKRGQAFF
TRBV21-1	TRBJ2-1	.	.	TGTGCCAGCAGCCTACCGGGACAGGGGGACGGGAACAATGAGCAGTTCTTC	CASSLPGQGDGNNEQFF
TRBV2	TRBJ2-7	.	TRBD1	TGTGCCAGCAGAGGACAGGGCGGCGAGCAGTACTTC	CASRGQGGEQYF
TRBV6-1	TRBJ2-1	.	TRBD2	TGTGCCAGCAGTCCCACCGGACTAGCGGGAGTTCATGAGCAGTTCTTC	CASSPTGLAGVHEQFF
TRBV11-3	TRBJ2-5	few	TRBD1	TGTGCCAGCAGCGTGGGACAGTCAGAGACCCAGTACTTC	CASSVGQSETQYF
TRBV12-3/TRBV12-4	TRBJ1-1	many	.	TGTGCCAGCAGTATGGGCTACACTGAAGCTTTCTTT	CASSMGYTEAFF
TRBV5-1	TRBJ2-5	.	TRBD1	TGCGCCAGCAGCTCAGGTGCGGCAGGGGGAGAGACCCAGTACTTC	CASSSGAAGGETQYF
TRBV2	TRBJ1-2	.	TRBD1	TGTGCCAGCCGGAGAGACTGGGACAGTTCCTATGGCTACACCTTC	CASRRDWDSSYGYTF
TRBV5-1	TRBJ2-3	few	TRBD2	TGCGCCAGCACCAAAGGGACTAGCGGGGGGACGCAGTATTTT	CASTKGTSGGTQYF
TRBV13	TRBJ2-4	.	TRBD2	TGTGCCAGCAGCACGGGACTAGCGGGGGACCTAGCCAAAAACATTCAGTACTTC	CASSTGLAGDLAKNIQYF
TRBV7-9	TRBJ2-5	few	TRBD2	TGTGCCAGCAGACTAGCGGGGGGCTCGCAAGAGACCCAGTACTTC	CASRLAGGSQETQYF
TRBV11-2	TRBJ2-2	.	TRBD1	TGTGCCAGCAGCTTACGGGACAGGGATATCGCCGGGGAGCTGTTTTTT	CASSLRDRDIAGELFF
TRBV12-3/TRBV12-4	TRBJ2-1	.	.	TGTGTCAGCAGTTTTTCCCGGACCGAAGGGTTCTTC	CVSSFSRTEGFF
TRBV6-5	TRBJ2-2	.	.	TGTGCCAGCAGTTTACTTGGGGGCTCGAACACCGGGGAGCTGTTTTTT	CASSLLGGSNTGELFF
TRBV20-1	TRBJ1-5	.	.	TGCAGTGGGAAAGGTGGGGCGGGCAATCAGCCCCAGCATTTT	CSGKGGAGNQPQHF
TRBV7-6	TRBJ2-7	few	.	TGTGCCAGCAGCGCACAGGGTAACTCCTACGAGCAGTACTTC	CASSAQGNSYEQYF
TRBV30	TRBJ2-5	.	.	TGTGCCTGGAGTGTATTCACAGGTTCCTCCGAGACCCAGTACTTC	CAWSVFTGSSETQYF
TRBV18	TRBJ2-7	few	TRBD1	TGTGCCAGCTCACGACTGACAGGGAGCTCCTACGAGCAGTACTTC	CASSRLTGSSYEQYF
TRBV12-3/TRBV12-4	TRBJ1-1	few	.	TGTGCCAGCAGGGGGGGACATACCAACACTGAAGCTTTCTTT	CASRGGHTNTEAFF
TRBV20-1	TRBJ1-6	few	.	TGCAGCCCATTCAGGGCGAATAATTCACCCCTCCACTTT	CSPFRANNSPLHF
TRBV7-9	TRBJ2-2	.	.	TGTGCCAGCAGCCAAGGACGGGGTGCCACCGGGGAGCTGTTTTTT	CASSQGRGATGELFF
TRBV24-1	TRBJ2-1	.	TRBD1	TGTGCCACCAGTGAAGTATGGAGGTTTGGGGACAGGGTGTTCTTC	CATSEVWRFGDRVFF
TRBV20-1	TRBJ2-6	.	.	TGCAGTGCCGCGGACACTCGCTCTGGGGCCAACGTCCTGACTTTC	CSAADTRSGANVLTF
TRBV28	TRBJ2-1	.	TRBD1	TGTGCCAGCAGTTTCCAGGGGGCGTCCTACAATGAGCAGTTCTTC	CASSFQGASYNEQFF
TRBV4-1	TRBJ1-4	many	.	TGCGCCAGCAGCCCCCTTCAGGGGGAAAAACTGTTTTTT	CASSPLQGEKLFF
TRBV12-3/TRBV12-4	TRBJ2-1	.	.	TGTGCCAGCAGTTTAAACTATAAGAATGAGCAGTTCTTC	CASSLNYKNEQFF
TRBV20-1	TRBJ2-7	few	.	TGCAGTGCTAGAGGCCGGGACTACGAGCAGTACTTC	CSARGRDYEQYF
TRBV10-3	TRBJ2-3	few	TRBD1	TGTGCCATCAGTGTAGGACAGGGGCACGCAGATACGCAGTATTTT	CAISVGQGHADTQYF
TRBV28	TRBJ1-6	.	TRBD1	TGTGCCAGCAACAGGGGTCATGAGTCACCCCTCCACTTT	CASNRGHESPLHF
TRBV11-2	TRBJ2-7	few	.	TGTGCCAGCAGCTTATGGCGGGATCAGCAGTACTTC	CASSLWRDQQYF
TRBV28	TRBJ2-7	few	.	TGTGCCAGCAGTTCAGGGGAGTACGAGCAGTACTTC	CASSSGEYEQYF
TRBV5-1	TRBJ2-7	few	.	TGCGCCAGCAGCCCTTTAACAGGGATCCCCTACGAGCAGTACTTC	CASSPLTGIPYEQYF
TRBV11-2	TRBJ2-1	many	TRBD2	TGTGCCAGCAGCTTAGGAGGCGGGAGTAATTACAATGAGCAGTTCTTC	CASSLGGGSNYNEQFF
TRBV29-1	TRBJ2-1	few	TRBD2	TGCAGCGTTGAACCGCTAGCGGGTTACAATGAGCAGTTCTTC	CSVEPLAGYNEQFF
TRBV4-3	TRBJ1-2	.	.	TGCGCCAGCAGCCAAGATGGGAACAGGAACGGCTACACCTTC	CASSQDGNRNGYTF
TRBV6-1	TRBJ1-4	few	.	TGTGCCAGCAGGGATACAGCAACTAATGAAAAACTGTTTTTT	CASRDTATNEKLFF
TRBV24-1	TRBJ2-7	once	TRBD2	TGTGCCACCAGTGATCCGGGGGGGAATAGCGGCACCTACGAGCAGTACTTC	CATSDPGGNSGTYEQYF
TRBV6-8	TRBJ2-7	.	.	TGTGCCAGCTTTGGGGCGGGGGCCCCGTTCCACGAGCAGTACTTC	CASFGAGAPFHEQYF
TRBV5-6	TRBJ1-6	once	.	TGTGCCAGCAGCACCAGACAGGCCACCTATAATTCACCCCTCCACTTT	CASSTRQATYNSPLHF
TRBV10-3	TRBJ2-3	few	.	TGTGCCATCAGTCGCGGGACTGGCAGCACAGATACGCAGTATTTT	CAISRGTGSTDTQYF
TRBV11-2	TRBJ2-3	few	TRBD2	TGTGCCAGCAGCCCGGGACTAGCGGGGGGGCCATCTAGCACAGATACGCAGTATTTT	CASSPGLAGGPSSTDTQYF
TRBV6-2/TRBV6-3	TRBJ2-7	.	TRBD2	TGTGCCAGCAGTTACCCGACTAGCGGGAGGTCCTACTACGAGCAGTACTTC	CASSYPTSGRSYYEQYF
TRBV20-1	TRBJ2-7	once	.	TGCAGTGCTAGAGGCCTGGGTAGCAGAGGCGAGCAGTACTTC	CSARGLGSRGEQYF
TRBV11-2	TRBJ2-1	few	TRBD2	TGTGCCAGCAGCTTCCGATCTAGCGGGAGTAGGTACAATGAGCAGTTCTTC	CASSFRSSGSRYNEQFF
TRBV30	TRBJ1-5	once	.	TGTGCCTGGAGTGAGGGACTAGGGGGTTATCAGCCCCAGCATTTT	CAWSEGLGGYQPQHF
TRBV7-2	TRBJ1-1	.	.	TGTGCCAGCAGCTTAACCCATTGGGCTGAAGCTTTCTTT	CASSLTHWAEAFF
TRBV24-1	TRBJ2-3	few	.	TGTGCCACCAGTGATAGGTCTAGCACTAGCACAGATACGCAGTATTTT	CATSDRSSTSTDTQYF
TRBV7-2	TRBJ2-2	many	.	TGTGCCAGCAGCTTAGAGACCGGGGAGCTGTTTTTT	CASSLETGELFF
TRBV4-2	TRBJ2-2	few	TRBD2	TGTGCCAGCAGCCTCGTAAGGACTAGCGGGGGCGCGAACACCGGGGAGCTGTTTTTT	CASSLVRTSGGANTGELFF
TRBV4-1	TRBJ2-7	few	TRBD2	TGCGCCAGCAGCCAAGCTCCTTTAGCGGGGGCTAAATACGAGCAGTACTTC	CASSQAPLAGAKYEQYF
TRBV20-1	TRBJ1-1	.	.	TGCAGTGCTGATAGATCCGGGACGGGGAACACTGAAGCTTTCTTT	CSADRSGTGNTEAFF
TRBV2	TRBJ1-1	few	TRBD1	TGTGCCAGCACCAATTTACAGGGGGCGGCTTTCTTT	CASTNLQGAAFF
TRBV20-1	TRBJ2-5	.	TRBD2	TGCAGCCGGGGGGGCGGGGGGCAAGAGACCCAGTACTTC	CSRGGGGQETQYF
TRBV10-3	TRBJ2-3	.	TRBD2	TGTGCCATAGTTAGCGGGAGTCTTCCCACAGATACGCAGTATTTT	CAIVSGSLPTDTQYF
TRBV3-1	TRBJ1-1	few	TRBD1	TGTGCCAGCAGCGGGGGGGACAGCACTGAAGCTTTCTTT	CASSGGDSTEAFF
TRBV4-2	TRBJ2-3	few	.	TGTGCCAGCAGCCAAGAACCGGGGGATGGGGGGGCCACAGATACGCAGTATTTT	CASSQEPGDGGATDTQYF